This T cell receptor (beta chain) was identified during a study of blood T cell repertoires in COVID-19. TCRdb's table, derived via immunoSEQ multiplex PCR, lists solely in-frame clones and lacks some. The repertoire includes around 370,000 clones, 88% of them detected once, and about 7.3% sits in the top ten. The germline gives CDR1 SNHLY, CDR2 FYNNEI. Trimming cost V 6 bases and J 9 bases; bases outside gene matches: 5. CDR3 length: 13 residues. This rearrangement joins TRBV2 to TRBJ2-1, with 10 bases lining up with TRBD1. Source material: peripheral blood. This clonotype was obtained from a woman between 65 and 79 years old with COVID-19, enrolled during active disease. This CDR3 reads CASSVGQGGEQFF. In DNA, the CDR3 is TGTGCCAGCAGCGTCGGACAGGGGGGTGAGCAGTTCTTC.